A single TCR beta chain is shown here with its context. Profiling relied on immunoSEQ multiplex PCR, and the TCRdb table lists in-frame clones only, not all of them. Of about 180,000 clones in the sample, 83% were seen once. There are 18 residues in the CDR3. Germline CDR1 reads SGHRS; CDR2 reads YFSETQ. Germline trimming cut 4 bases from V and 1 base from J; bases unmatched to any gene: 7. This entry is derived from a study of blood T cell repertoires in COVID-19. Overall study context: Donors in the United States, Italy and Spain gave samples during acute or convalescent COVID-19. T cells, B-cell-depleted T cells, or PBMCs provided the cDNA or gDNA that served as material.

The specimen sequenced was peripheral blood. The gene calls are TRBV5-1 and TRBJ2-3, with 15 bases fitting TRBD2. The TCR originated in a woman in her sixties or seventies with COVID-19, enrolled during active disease. The CDR3 protein is CASSTGLAGGWGTDTQYF. For the CDR3, the DNA is TGCGCCAGCAGCACCGGACTAGCGGGAGGGTGGGGCACAGATACGCAGTATTTT.